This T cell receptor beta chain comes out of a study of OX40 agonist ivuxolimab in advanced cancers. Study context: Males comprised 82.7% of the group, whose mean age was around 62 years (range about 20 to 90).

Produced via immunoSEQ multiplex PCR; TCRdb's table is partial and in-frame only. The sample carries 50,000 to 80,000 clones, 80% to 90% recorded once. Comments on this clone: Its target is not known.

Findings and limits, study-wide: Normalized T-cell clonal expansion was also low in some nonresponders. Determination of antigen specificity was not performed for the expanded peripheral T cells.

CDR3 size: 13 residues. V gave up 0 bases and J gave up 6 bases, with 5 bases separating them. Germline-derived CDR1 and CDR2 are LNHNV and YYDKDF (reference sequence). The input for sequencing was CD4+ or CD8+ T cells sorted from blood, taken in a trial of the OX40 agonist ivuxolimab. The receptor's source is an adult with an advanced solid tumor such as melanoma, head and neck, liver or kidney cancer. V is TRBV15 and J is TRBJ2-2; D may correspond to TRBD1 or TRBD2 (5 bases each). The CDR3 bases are TGTGCCACCAGCAGAGAGGGGGCCGGGGAGCTGTTTTTT. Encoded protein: CATSREGAGELFF.